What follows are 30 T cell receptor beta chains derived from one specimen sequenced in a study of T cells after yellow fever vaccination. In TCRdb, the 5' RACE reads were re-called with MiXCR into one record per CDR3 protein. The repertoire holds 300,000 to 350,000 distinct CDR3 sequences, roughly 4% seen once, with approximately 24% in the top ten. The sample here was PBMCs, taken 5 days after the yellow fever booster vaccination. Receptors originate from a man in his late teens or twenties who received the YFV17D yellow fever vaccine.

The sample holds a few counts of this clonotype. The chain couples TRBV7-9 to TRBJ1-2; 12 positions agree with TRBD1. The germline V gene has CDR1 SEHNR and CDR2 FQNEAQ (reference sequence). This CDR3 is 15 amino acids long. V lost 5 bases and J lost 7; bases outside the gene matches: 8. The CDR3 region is CASSSRDRGLGGYTF. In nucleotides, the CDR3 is TGTGCCAGCAGCAGCCGGGACAGGGGGCTCGGTGGCTACACCTTC. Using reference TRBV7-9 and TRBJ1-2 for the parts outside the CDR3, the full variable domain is DTGVSQNPRHKITKRGQNVTFRCDPISEHNRLYWYRQTLGQGPEFLTYFQNEAQLEKSRLLSDRFSAERPKGSFSTLEIQRTEQGDSAMYLCASSSRDRGLGGYTFGSGTRLTVV.

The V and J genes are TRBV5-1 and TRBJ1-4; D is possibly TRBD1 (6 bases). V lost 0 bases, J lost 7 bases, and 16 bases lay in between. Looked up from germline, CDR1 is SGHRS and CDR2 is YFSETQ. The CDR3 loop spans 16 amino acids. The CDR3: CASSLGQVPEGEKLFF. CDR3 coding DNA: TGCGCCAGCAGCTTGGGACAGGTCCCTGAGGGTGAAAAACTGTTTTTT.

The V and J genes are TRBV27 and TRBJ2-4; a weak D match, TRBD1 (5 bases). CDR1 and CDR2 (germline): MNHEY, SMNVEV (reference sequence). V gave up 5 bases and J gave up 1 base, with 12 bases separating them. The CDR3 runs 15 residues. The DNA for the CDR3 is TGTGCCAGCAGTCCGTGGGGCTCTGCCAAAAACATTCAGTACTTC. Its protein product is CASSPWGSAKNIQYF.

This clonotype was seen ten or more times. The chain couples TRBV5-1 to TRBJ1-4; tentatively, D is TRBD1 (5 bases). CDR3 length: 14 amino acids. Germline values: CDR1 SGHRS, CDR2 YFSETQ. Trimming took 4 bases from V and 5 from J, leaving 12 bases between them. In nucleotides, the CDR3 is TGCGCCAGCAGCCCGACCCAGGGAAATGAAAAACTGTTTTTT. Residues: CASSPTQGNEKLFF. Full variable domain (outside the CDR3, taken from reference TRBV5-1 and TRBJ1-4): KAGVTQTPRYLIKTRGQQVTLSCSPISGHRSVSWYQQTPGQGLQFLFEYFSETQRNKGNFPGRFSGRQFSNSRSEMNVSTLELGDSALYLCASSPTQGNEKLFFGSGTQLSVL.

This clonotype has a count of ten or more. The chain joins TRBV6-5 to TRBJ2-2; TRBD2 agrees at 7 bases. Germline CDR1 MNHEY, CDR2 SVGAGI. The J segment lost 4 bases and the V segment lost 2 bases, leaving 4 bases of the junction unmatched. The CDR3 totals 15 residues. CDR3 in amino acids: CASSYRSGATGELFF. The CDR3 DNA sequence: TGTGCCAGCAGTTACCGAAGCGGGGCCACCGGGGAGCTGTTTTTT.

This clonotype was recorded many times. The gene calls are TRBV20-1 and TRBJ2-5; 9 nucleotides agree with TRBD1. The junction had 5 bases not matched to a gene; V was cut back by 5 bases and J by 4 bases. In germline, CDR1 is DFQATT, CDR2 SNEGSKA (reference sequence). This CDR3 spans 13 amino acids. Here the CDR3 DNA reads TGCAGTGCTTTCCTGGACAGGGGAGAGACCCAGTACTTC. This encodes CSAFLDRGETQYF.

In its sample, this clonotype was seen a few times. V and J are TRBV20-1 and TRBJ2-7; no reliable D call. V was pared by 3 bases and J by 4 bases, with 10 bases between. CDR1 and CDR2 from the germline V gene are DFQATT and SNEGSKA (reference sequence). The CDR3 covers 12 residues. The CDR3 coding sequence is TGCAGTGCTAGTTTGGATTTTTACGAGCAGTACGTC. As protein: CSASLDFYEQYV.

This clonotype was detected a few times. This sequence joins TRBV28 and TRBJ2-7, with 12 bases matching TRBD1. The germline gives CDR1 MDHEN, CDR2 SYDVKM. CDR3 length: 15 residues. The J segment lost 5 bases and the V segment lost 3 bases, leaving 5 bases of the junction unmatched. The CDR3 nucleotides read TGTGCCAGCAGTTTCGGGACAGGGGGCGCGGACGAGCAGTACTTC. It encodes CASSFGTGGADEQYF.

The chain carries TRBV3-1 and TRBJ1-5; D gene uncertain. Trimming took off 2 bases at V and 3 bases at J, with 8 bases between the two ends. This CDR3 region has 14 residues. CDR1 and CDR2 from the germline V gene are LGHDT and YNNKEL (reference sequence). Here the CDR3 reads CASSQKGSNQPQHF. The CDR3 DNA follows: TGTGCCAGCAGCCAAAAAGGTTCCAATCAGCCCCAGCATTTT.

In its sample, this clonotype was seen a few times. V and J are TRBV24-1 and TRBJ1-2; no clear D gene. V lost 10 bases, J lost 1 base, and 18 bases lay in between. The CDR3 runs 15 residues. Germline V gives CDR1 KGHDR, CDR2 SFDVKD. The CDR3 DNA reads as TGTGCCACTTCTCCGGCAGCGAACTTTAACTATGGCTACACCTTC. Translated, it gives CATSPAANFNYGYTF.

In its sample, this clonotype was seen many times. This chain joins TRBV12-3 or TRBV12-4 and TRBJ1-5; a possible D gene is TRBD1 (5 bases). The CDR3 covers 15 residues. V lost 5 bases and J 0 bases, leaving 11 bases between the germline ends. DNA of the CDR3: TGTGCCAGCAGTCACCTCGACAGTAGCAATCAGCCCCAGCATTTT. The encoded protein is CASSHLDSSNQPQHF.

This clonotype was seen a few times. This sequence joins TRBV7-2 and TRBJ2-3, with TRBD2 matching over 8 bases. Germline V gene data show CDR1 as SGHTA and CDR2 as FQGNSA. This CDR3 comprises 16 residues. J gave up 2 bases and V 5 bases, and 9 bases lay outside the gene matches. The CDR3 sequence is CASSPPGGGSTDTQYF. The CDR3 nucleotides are TGTGCCAGCAGCCCCCCGGGCGGGGGGTCCACAGATACGCAGTATTTT.

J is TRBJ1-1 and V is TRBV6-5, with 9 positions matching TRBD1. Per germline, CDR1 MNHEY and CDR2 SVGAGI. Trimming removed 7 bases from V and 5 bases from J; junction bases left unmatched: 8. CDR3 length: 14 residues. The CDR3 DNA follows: TGTGCCAGCAATATACAGGGGGCGGAAACTGAAGCTTTCTTT. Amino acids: CASNIQGAETEAFF.

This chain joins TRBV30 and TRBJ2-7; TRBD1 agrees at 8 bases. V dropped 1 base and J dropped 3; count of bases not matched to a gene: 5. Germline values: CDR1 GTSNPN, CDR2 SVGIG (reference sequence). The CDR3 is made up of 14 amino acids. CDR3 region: CAWSDQTGDYEQYF. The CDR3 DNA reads TGTGCCTGGAGTGACCAGACAGGGGACTACGAGCAGTACTTC.

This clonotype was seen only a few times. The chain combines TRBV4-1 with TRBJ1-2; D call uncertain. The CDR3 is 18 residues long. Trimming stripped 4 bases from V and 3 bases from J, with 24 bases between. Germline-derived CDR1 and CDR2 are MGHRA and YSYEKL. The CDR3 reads CASSLRSKIARRDYGYTF. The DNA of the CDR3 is TGCGCCAGCAGCCTAAGGAGTAAAATCGCGCGTCGTGACTATGGCTACACCTTC.

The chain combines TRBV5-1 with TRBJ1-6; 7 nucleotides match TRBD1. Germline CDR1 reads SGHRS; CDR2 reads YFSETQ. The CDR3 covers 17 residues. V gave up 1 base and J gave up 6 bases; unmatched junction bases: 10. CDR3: CASSLRPSDRINSPLHF. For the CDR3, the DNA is TGCGCCAGCAGCTTGAGGCCGTCGGACAGGATTAATTCACCCCTCCACTTT.

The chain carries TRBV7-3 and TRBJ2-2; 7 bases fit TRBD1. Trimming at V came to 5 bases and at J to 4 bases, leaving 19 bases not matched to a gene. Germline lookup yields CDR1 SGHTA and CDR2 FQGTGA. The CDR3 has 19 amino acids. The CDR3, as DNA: TGTGCCAGCAGCCCTACAGGAAGGGGGCTAGCTGTTGGCACCGGGGAGCTGTTTTTT. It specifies CASSPTGRGLAVGTGELFF.

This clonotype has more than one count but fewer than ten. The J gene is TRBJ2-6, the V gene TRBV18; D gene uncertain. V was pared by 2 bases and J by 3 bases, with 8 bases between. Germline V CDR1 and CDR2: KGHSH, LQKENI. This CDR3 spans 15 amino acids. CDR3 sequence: CASSPAAFGANVLTF. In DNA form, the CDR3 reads TGTGCCAGCTCACCAGCGGCCTTTGGGGCCAACGTCCTGACTTTC.

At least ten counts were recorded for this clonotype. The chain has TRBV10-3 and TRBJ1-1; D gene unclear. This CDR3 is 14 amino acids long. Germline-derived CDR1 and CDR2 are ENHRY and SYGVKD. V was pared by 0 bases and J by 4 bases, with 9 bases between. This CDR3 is CAISESMGITEAFF. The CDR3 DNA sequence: TGTGCCATCAGTGAGTCGATGGGGATCACTGAAGCTTTCTTT.

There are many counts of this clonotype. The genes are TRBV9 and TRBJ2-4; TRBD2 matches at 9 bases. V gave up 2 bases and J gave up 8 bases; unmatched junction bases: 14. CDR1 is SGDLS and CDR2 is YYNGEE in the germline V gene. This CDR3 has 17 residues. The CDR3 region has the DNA TGTGCCAGCAGCGTCCAACCGGCGGGGGGGCCGAGGGACATTCAGTACTTC. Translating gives CASSVQPAGGPRDIQYF.

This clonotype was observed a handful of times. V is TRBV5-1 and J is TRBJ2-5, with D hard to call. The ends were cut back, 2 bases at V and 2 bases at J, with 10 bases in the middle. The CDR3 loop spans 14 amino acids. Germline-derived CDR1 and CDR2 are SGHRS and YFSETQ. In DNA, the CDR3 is TGCGCCAGCAGCTTCATTCCAGCGCAAGAGACCCAGTACTTC. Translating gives CASSFIPAQETQYF.

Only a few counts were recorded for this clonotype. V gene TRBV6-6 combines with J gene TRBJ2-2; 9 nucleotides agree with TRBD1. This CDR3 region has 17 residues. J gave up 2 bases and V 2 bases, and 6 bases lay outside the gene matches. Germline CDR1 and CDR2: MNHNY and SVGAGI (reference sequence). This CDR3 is CASSYPAQGANTGELFF. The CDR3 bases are TGTGCCAGCAGTTACCCGGCACAGGGGGCAAACACCGGGGAGCTGTTTTTT.

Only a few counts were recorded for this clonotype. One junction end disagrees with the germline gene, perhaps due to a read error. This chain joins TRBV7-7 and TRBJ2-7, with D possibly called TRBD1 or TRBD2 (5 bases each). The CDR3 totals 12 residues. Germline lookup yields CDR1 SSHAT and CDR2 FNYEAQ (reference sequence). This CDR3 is CASSDYSGQAHF. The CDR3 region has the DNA TGTGCCAGCAGCGACTACTCGGGGCAGGCCCACTTC.

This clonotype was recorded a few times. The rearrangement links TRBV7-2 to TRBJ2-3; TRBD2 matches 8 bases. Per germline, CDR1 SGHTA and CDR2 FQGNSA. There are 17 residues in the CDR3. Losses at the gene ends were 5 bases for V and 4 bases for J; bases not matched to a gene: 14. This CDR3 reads CASSPRVGGGNADTQYF. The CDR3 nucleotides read TGTGCCAGCAGCCCAAGGGTGGGCGGGGGGAATGCAGATACGCAGTATTTT.

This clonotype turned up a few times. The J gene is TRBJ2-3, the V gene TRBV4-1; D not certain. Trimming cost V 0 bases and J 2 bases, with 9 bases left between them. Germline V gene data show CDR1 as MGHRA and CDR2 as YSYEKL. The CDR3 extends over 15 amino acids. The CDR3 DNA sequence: TGCGCCAGCAGCCAAGAACCCGGTTACACAGATACGCAGTATTTT. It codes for CASSQEPGYTDTQYF.

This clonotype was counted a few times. As DNA, the CDR3 is TGTGCCAGCTCACCCCCCAGGGGAGGATCCACTGAAGCTTTCTTT. It yields the protein CASSPPRGGSTEAFF. The chain couples TRBV18 to TRBJ1-1, with a weak D call TRBD1 (6 bases). Germline CDR1 KGHSH, CDR2 LQKENI. The CDR3 loop spans 15 amino acids. V shed 3 bases and J shed 4 bases, with 15 bases lying between them. The complete variable domain, with remaining parts taken from reference TRBV18 and TRBJ1-1, reads NAGVMQNPRHLVRRRGQEARLRCSPMKGHSHVYWYRQLPEEGLKFMVYLQKENIIDESGMPKERFSAEFPKEGPSILRIQQVVRGDSAAYFCASSPPRGGSTEAFFGQGTRLTVV.

The CDR3 nucleotides read TGTGCCAGCAGCTTTCAGGGCCGGGTGGGGACCTATGGCTACACCTTC. Amino acid sequence: CASSFQGRVGTYGYTF. The genes are TRBV5-5 and TRBJ1-2; D possibly corresponds to TRBD1 (5 bases). V gave up 2 bases and J gave up 4 bases, with 18 bases separating them. From germline, CDR1 is SGHKS and CDR2 YYEKEE (reference sequence). This CDR3 comprises 16 residues.

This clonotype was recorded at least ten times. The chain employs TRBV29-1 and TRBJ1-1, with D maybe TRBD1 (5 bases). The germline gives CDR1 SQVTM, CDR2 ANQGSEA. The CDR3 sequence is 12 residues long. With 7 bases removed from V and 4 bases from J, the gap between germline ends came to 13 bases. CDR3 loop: CSGRFGGTEAFF. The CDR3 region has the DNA TGCAGCGGGAGGTTTGGGGGCACTGAAGCTTTCTTT.

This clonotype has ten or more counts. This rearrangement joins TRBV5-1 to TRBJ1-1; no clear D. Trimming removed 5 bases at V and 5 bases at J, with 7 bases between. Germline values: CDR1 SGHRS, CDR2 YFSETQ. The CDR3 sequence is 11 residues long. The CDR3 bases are TGCGCCAGCAGAGGGTTGACTGAAGCTTTCTTT. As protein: CASRGLTEAFF. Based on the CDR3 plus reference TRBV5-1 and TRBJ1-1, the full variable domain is KAGVTQTPRYLIKTRGQQVTLSCSPISGHRSVSWYQQTPGQGLQFLFEYFSETQRNKGNFPGRFSGRQFSNSRSEMNVSTLELGDSALYLCASRGLTEAFFGQGTRLTVV.

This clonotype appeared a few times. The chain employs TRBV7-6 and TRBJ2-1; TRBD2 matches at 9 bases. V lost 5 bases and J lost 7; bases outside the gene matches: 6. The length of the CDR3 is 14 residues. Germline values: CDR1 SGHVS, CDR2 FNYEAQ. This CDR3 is CASSGTSPANEQFF. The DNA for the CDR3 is TGTGCCAGCAGCGGGACTAGCCCCGCGAATGAGCAGTTCTTC.